What follows are 24 T cell receptor beta chains derived from one specimen sequenced in a study of blood T cell repertoires in COVID-19. Profiled with immunoSEQ multiplex PCR; TCRdb holds only in-frame clones, not every one. The top ten hold around 4.8% of the sample, which has about 210,000 clones, 75% to 90% seen once. The material sequenced was peripheral blood. The receptors come from a middle-aged woman with acute or convalescent COVID-19.

The J gene is TRBJ2-7, the V gene TRBV7-8, with 8 bases fitting TRBD1. CDR3 size: 13 residues. The J segment lost 7 bases and the V segment lost 5 bases, leaving 7 bases of the junction unmatched. Germline CDR1 is SGHVS and CDR2 is FQNEAQ. The CDR3 is CASSPGQVYEQYV. CDR3 coding DNA: TGTGCCAGCAGCCCGGGACAGGTGTATGAGCAGTACGTC.

The chain uses TRBV19 and TRBJ2-1, with D possibly being TRBD1 (6 bases). CDR1 and CDR2 from the germline V gene are LNHDA and SQIVND (reference sequence). With 3 bases removed from V and 0 bases from J, the gap between germline ends came to 12 bases. The CDR3 consists of 16 residues. CDR3: CASSIVQGRSYNEQFF. As DNA, the CDR3 is TGTGCCAGTAGTATTGTGCAGGGGCGCTCCTACAATGAGCAGTTCTTC. Full variable domain (missing parts from reference TRBV19 and TRBJ2-1): DGGITQSPKYLFRKEGQNVTLSCEQNLNHDAMYWYRQDPGQGLRLIYYSQIVNDFQKGDIAEGYSVSREKKESFPLTVTSAQKNPTAFYLCASSIVQGRSYNEQFFGPGTRLTVL.

The rearrangement links TRBV29-1 to TRBJ1-2, with TRBD1 matching over 8 bases. V lost 5 bases, J lost 7 bases, and 6 bases stayed unmatched. Germline V gives CDR1 SQVTM, CDR2 ANQGSEA. This CDR3 region has 12 residues. The CDR3 nucleotides are TGCAGCGTTCCGGACAGGGATGGTGGCTACACCTTC. It is translated as CSVPDRDGGYTF.

This rearrangement joins TRBV12-5 to TRBJ1-5; D is perhaps TRBD1 (5 bases). Trimming cost V 0 bases and J 5 bases, with 14 bases left between them. Looked up from germline, CDR1 is LGHNT and CDR2 is FRNRAP. The CDR3 is 16 residues long. CDR3 in DNA: TGTGCTAGTGGTTTGGTAGGGTGGGGGGTCCATCAGCCCCAGCATTTT. Translated, it gives CASGLVGWGVHQPQHF.

The chain has TRBV24-1 and TRBJ2-3; maybe TRBD2 (6 bases). The CDR3 sequence is 16 residues long. Trimming pared 2 bases from V and 3 bases from J, leaving 14 bases between. Germline V gives CDR1 KGHDR, CDR2 SFDVKD. The CDR3 protein is CATSDSAGTGTDTQYF. CDR3 sequence (DNA): TGTGCCACCAGTGATTCCGCCGGGACTGGGACAGATACGCAGTATTTT.

This rearrangement joins TRBV5-1 to TRBJ1-5; 10 bases agree with TRBD1. Germline values: CDR1 SGHRS, CDR2 YFSETQ. The junction had 8 bases not matched to a gene; V was cut back by 4 bases and J by 4 bases. CDR3 length: 16 residues. The CDR3 reads CASSESGTGANQPQHF. CDR3 nucleotides: TGCGCCAGCAGCGAATCCGGGACAGGGGCTAATCAGCCCCAGCATTTT.

The chain employs TRBV5-1 and TRBJ2-1; D remains ambiguous. The V gene's germline CDR1 is SGHRS and CDR2 YFSETQ. This CDR3 has 13 amino acids. The V end was cut by 2 bases, the J end by 6 bases, with 9 bases between. In nucleotides, the CDR3 is TGCGCCAGCAGCTTTGCCAGGCGCAATGAGCAGTTCTTC. Amino acid sequence: CASSFARRNEQFF. The variable domain in full, completed from reference TRBV5-1 and TRBJ2-1, reads KAGVTQTPRYLIKTRGQQVTLSCSPISGHRSVSWYQQTPGQGLQFLFEYFSETQRNKGNFPGRFSGRQFSNSRSEMNVSTLELGDSALYLCASSFARRNEQFFGPGTRLTVL.

This rearrangement joins TRBV7-2 to TRBJ1-1, with a weak D call TRBD1 (6 bases). V was shortened by 5 bases and J by 6 bases, with 16 bases between the two germline ends. Germline V gene lookup returns CDR1 SGHTA and CDR2 FQGNSA. The CDR3 extends over 14 amino acids. This chain's CDR3 is CASSTQATGSEAFF. The CDR3 bases are TGTGCCAGCAGCACCCAAGCTACAGGGTCTGAAGCTTTCTTT. The full variable domain, with the rest looked up from reference TRBV7-2 and TRBJ1-1, is GAGVSQSPSNKVTEKGKDVELRCDPISGHTALYWYRQSLGQGLEFLIYFQGNSAPDKSGLPSDRFSAERTGGSVSTLTIQRTQQEDSAVYLCASSTQATGSEAFFGQGTRLTVV.

V usage is TRBV30 and J usage is TRBJ1-5; 9 bases map to TRBD1. CDR3 length equals 17 residues. V was clipped by 1 base and J by 0 bases; unmatched bases: 7. Germline CDR1 GTSNPN, CDR2 SVGIG (reference sequence). The CDR3 protein is CAWSAGTGWNSNQPQHF. The DNA of the CDR3 is TGTGCCTGGAGTGCGGGGACAGGGTGGAATAGCAATCAGCCCCAGCATTTT.

Concerning this clone: The sample holds other DNA sequences that translate to the same CDR3. This chain uses TRBV5-1 with TRBJ1-1; 9 bases are shared with TRBD1. CDR3 length: 14 amino acids. Trimming took 3 bases from V and 4 from J; bases not matched to a gene: 4. The germline CDR1 and CDR2 sequences are SGHRS and YFSETQ. CDR3 residues: CASSSGTGLTEAFF. CDR3 nucleotide sequence: TGCGCCAGCAGCTCGGGGACAGGGCTCACTGAAGCTTTCTTT.

The chain joins TRBV24-1 to TRBJ1-2, with TRBD1 identical over 7 bases. Germline assignment: CDR1 KGHDR and CDR2 SFDVKD. The CDR3 length is 13 residues. V trimming: 5 bases; J trimming: 6 bases; junction bases outside the gene matches: 5. The DNA for the CDR3 is TGTGCCACCAGTGGAGGGGGCGGCGATGGCTACACCTTC. Its protein product is CATSGGGGDGYTF.

The V and J genes are TRBV27 and TRBJ1-2; no clear D gene. The germline CDR1 and CDR2 sequences are MNHEY and SMNVEV (reference sequence). The CDR3 extends over 15 amino acids. V lost 4 bases and J lost 1, with 13 bases in between. The CDR3 nucleotides are TGTGCCAGCAGTTCCCTCTCGGAGGGTAACTATGGCTACACCTTC. This sequence encodes CASSSLSEGNYGYTF.

This chain uses TRBV10-1 with TRBJ2-4; D is possibly TRBD2 (6 bases). V was cut by 3 bases and J by 9 bases, with 15 bases left in between. The germline gives CDR1 WNHNN, CDR2 SYGVQD (reference sequence). The CDR3 is made up of 14 amino acids. DNA of the CDR3: TGCGCCAGCAGTGAATTAGAACCCGGGGGCATTCAGTACTTC. Its protein product is CASSELEPGGIQYF.

The CDR3 protein is CAWMDTHTEAFF. The CDR3 DNA is TGTGCCTGGATGGACACCCACACTGAAGCTTTCTTT. The V gene is TRBV30, the J gene TRBJ1-1; possibly TRBD1 for D (5 bases). The germline CDR1 and CDR2 sequences are GTSNPN and SVGIG (reference sequence). V gave up 4 bases and J gave up 3 bases, with 9 bases separating them. The CDR3 covers 12 residues.

This rearrangement joins TRBV5-6 to TRBJ2-7; 9 nucleotides line up with TRBD1. Germline V gives CDR1 SGHDT, CDR2 YYEEEE. This CDR3 is 16 amino acids long. The V segment lost 4 bases and the J segment 1 base; nucleotides outside the gene matches: 9. The CDR3 region has the DNA TGTGCCAGCAGCCCGGAGGGACAGGGCACTTCCTACGAGCAGTACGTC. It specifies CASSPEGQGTSYEQYV.

This chain joins TRBV9 and TRBJ1-3; D ambiguous. The ends were cut back, 1 base at V and 4 bases at J, with 6 bases in the middle. CDR1 SGDLS and CDR2 YYNGEE come from the germline V gene. The CDR3 extends over 13 amino acids. As DNA, the CDR3 is TGTGCCAGCAGCGTATCGGGGGGAAACACCATATATTTT. This gives the protein CASSVSGGNTIYF.

This clone was observed a few times. The CDR3, as DNA: TGCAGCGTTGACGGCAGGGGAGGGGGAAACTATGGCTACACCTTC. It yields the protein CSVDGRGGGNYGYTF. This chain connects TRBV29-1 to TRBJ1-2; D might be TRBD1 (6 bases). V lost 3 bases and J 2 bases, leaving 16 bases between the germline ends. The CDR3 spans 15 residues. The V gene's germline CDR1 is SQVTM and CDR2 ANQGSEA.

The chain is built from TRBV13 and TRBJ1-2; 8 positions match TRBD1. The V segment lost 0 bases and the J segment 8 bases; nucleotides outside the gene matches: 8. CDR1 is PRHDT, CDR2 FYEKMQ, per germline (reference sequence). The CDR3 is 15 amino acids. DNA of the CDR3: TGTGCCAGCAGCTTAGGACAGGGGGTTATGTGGGGCTACACCTTC. It translates to CASSLGQGVMWGYTF.

The rearrangement joins TRBV5-1 to TRBJ1-5, with a tentative D call TRBD1 (5 bases). The CDR3 spans 16 residues. In germline, CDR1 is SGHRS, CDR2 YFSETQ. V was shortened by 0 bases and J by 0 bases, with 10 bases between the two germline ends. The CDR3 DNA follows: TGCGCCAGCAGCTTGGGGGGCAGCTTTAGCAATCAGCCCCAGCATTTT. Protein: CASSLGGSFSNQPQHF.

On this clone itself: At one end, the junction sequence differs from germline, possibly due to a read error. This chain connects TRBV6-1 to TRBJ2-3; 8 bases are a match to TRBD1. The CDR3 is 15 amino acids. Germline V CDR1 and CDR2: MNHNS, SASEGT. Written as DNA, the CDR3 is TGTGCCAGCAGTGAGCGACAGGGGAGGACTTATCGCACGGATTTT. Translated: CASSERQGRTYRTDF.

The chain joins TRBV5-1 to TRBJ2-1, with a tentative D call TRBD2 (5 bases). CDR1 and CDR2 from the germline V gene are SGHRS and YFSETQ. The CDR3 covers 16 residues. Trimming shortened V by 0 bases and J by 2 bases, and 12 bases separated the two germline ends. CDR3 sequence: CASSLAGYTAYNEQFF. CDR3 DNA sequence: TGCGCCAGCAGCTTGGCGGGGTATACCGCCTACAATGAGCAGTTCTTC.

This chain uses TRBV7-3 with TRBJ1-1; TRBD1 aligns across 9 bases. J lost 5 bases, V lost 8 bases, and 12 bases had no gene match. This CDR3 comprises 15 residues. Germline loops: CDR1 SGHTA, CDR2 FQGTGA. This CDR3 reads CASGASPDRGTEAFF. The CDR3 DNA reads as TGTGCCAGCGGGGCCTCCCCGGACAGGGGAACTGAAGCTTTCTTT. Full variable domain (remainder filled in from reference TRBV7-3 and TRBJ1-1): GAGVSQTPSNKVTEKGKYVELRCDPISGHTALYWYRQSLGQGPEFLIYFQGTGAADDSGLPNDRFFAVRPEGSVSTLKIQRTERGDSAVYLCASGASPDRGTEAFFGQGTRLTVV.

This clone has a handful of counts. The chain uses TRBV5-1 and TRBJ2-7; perhaps TRBD2 as D (7 bases). The germline V and J ends were trimmed by 4 bases and 4 bases, with 18 bases remaining between them. There are 15 residues in the CDR3. The germline V gene encodes CDR1 SGHRS and CDR2 YFSETQ. This CDR3 is CASSRGGGAEYEQYV. DNA of the CDR3: TGCGCCAGCAGCCGCGGCGGGGGCGCAGAATACGAGCAGTACGTC.

V is TRBV5-8 and J is TRBJ2-5; 9 bases line up with TRBD2. From germline, CDR1 is SGHTS and CDR2 YDEGEE. V was pared by 1 base and J by 9 bases, with 10 bases of the junction left unmatched. CDR3 length equals 15 residues. For the CDR3, the DNA is TGTGCCAGCAGCTTGAGGGGAAGCGGGGGGACGTCCCAGTACTTC. The encoded protein is CASSLRGSGGTSQYF.